Listed here are 9 T cell receptor beta chains from one sample, sequenced in a study of shared clonotypes between healthy human individuals. Only in-frame clones appear in the TCRdb table, and some are missing; sequencing was by immunoSEQ multiplex PCR. The table has 450,000 to 500,000 clones, 65% to 85% seen once. Sequenced: PBMCs. These receptors all stem from a woman in her thirties or forties in good health. Some clones in this sample may be carry-over from other donors' samples.

J is TRBJ2-7 and V is TRBV18; no firm D call. The CDR3 runs to 14 residues. Germline assignment: CDR1 KGHSH and CDR2 LQKENI. Trimming cost V 6 bases and J 0 bases, with 12 bases left between them. This CDR3 is CASSPPSVSYEQYF. The CDR3 nucleotides read TGTGCCAGCTCCCCGCCCAGCGTCTCCTACGAGCAGTACTTC. The full variable domain, its missing parts supplied by reference TRBV18 and TRBJ2-7, is NAGVMQNPRHLVRRRGQEARLRCSPMKGHSHVYWYRQLPEEGLKFMVYLQKENIIDESGMPKERFSAEFPKEGPSILRIQQVVRGDSAAYFCASSPPSVSYEQYFGPGTRLTVT.

This clone was picked up a small number of times. The chain carries TRBV7-2 and TRBJ1-5, with a weak D call TRBD1 (5 bases). The CDR3 covers 13 residues. Germline V gene data show CDR1 as SGHTA and CDR2 as FQGNSA. Trimming took 5 bases from V and 4 from J, leaving 9 bases between them. CDR3 amino acids: CASSKDRNQPQHF. CDR3 sequence (DNA): TGTGCCAGCAGCAAAGACAGAAATCAGCCCCAGCATTTT. The full variable domain, its missing parts supplied by reference TRBV7-2 and TRBJ1-5, is GAGVSQSPSNKVTEKGKDVELRCDPISGHTALYWYRQSLGQGLEFLIYFQGNSAPDKSGLPSDRFSAERTGGSVSTLTIQRTQQEDSAVYLCASSKDRNQPQHFGDGTRLSIL.

The gene calls are TRBV11-3 and TRBJ2-2, with 11 bases identical to TRBD2. This CDR3 is 14 amino acids long. The germline V gene has CDR1 SGHNT and CDR2 YENEEA. Germline trimming cut 5 bases from V and 6 bases from J; bases unmatched to any gene: 2. CDR3 protein: CASSPLAGAGELFF. Written as DNA, the CDR3 is TGTGCCAGCAGCCCACTAGCGGGAGCCGGGGAGCTGTTTTTT. Full variable domain (missing parts from reference TRBV11-3 and TRBJ2-2): EAGVVQSPRYKIIEKKQPVAFWCNPISGHNTLYWYLQNLGQGPELLIRYENEEAVDDSQLPKDRFSAERLKGVDSTLKIQPAELGDSAVYLCASSPLAGAGELFFGEGSRLTVL.

Turning to this clone: Relative to the germline gene, one junction end is altered; a read error may explain this. The chain employs TRBV2 and TRBJ1-2, with no clear D. From germline, CDR1 is SNHLY and CDR2 FYNNEI. This CDR3 comprises 14 residues. CDR3 region: CASIPFGANYSYTF. For the CDR3, the DNA is TGTGCCAGCATCCCGTTCGGAGCTAACTATAGCTACACCTTC. Variable domain in full (rest from reference TRBV2 and TRBJ1-2): EPEVTQTPSHQVTQMGQEVILRCVPISNHLYFYWYRQILGQKVEFLVSFYNNEISEKSEIFDDQFSVERPDGSNFTLKIRSTKLEDSAMYFCASIPFGANYSYTFGSGTRLTVV.

The rearrangement joins TRBV2 to TRBJ1-1; possibly TRBD1 for D (5 bases). The CDR3 loop spans 15 amino acids. V lost 3 bases and J lost 1, with 12 bases in between. The germline V gene encodes CDR1 SNHLY and CDR2 FYNNEI. CDR3 nucleotides: TGTGCCAGCAGTGAGTACGGGGGGAGGAACACTGAAGCTTTCTTT. It specifies CASSEYGGRNTEAFF. Together with reference TRBV2 and TRBJ1-1, the CDR3 gives the full variable domain: EPEVTQTPSHQVTQMGQEVILRCVPISNHLYFYWYRQILGQKVEFLVSFYNNEISEKSEIFDDQFSVERPDGSNFTLKIRSTKLEDSAMYFCASSEYGGRNTEAFFGQGTRLTVV.

The J gene is TRBJ1-2, the V gene TRBV15; a weak D match, TRBD1 (6 bases). CDR1 and CDR2 (germline): LNHNV, YYDKDF (reference sequence). V was trimmed by 0 bases and J by 4 bases, leaving 9 bases between them. CDR3 length: 14 residues. DNA of the CDR3: TGTGCCACCAGCAGAGATCAGGGGAGCTATGGCTACACCTTC. Protein: CATSRDQGSYGYTF.

The rearrangement joins TRBV28 to TRBJ1-2, with D hard to call. V lost 2 bases to trimming and J lost 4 bases, with 8 bases between them. The CDR3 loop spans 13 amino acids. Germline CDR1 and CDR2: MDHEN and SYDVKM. CDR3 nucleotide sequence: TGTGCCAGCAGTTTAGGGCTGCCCTATGGCTACACCTTC. Translation gives CASSLGLPYGYTF.

The chain links TRBV28 to TRBJ2-1; the D gene is possibly TRBD2 (6 bases). The V gene lost 1 base and the J gene lost 15 bases, with 22 bases spanning the gap. This CDR3 is built from 15 residues. Germline V gene sequence: CDR1 MDHEN, CDR2 SYDVKM. CDR3 amino acids: CASSLSGPGGALGFF. The CDR3 nucleotides read TGTGCCAGCAGTTTATCAGGTCCTGGCGGGGCTCTAGGGTTCTTC.

The gene calls are TRBV6-6 and TRBJ1-1; unclear D gene. Germline values: CDR1 MNHNY, CDR2 SVGAGI (reference sequence). V gave up 2 bases and J gave up 7 bases, with 8 bases separating them. CDR3 length: 12 amino acids. The CDR3 DNA reads TGTGCCAGCAGTTACATTGGAGGTGAAGCTTTCTTT. It yields the protein CASSYIGGEAFF.